The 19 T cell receptor beta chains given below trace back to one sample, sequenced in a study of blood T cell repertoires in COVID-19. Generated by immunoSEQ multiplex PCR, the TCRdb table keeps only in-frame clones and is missing some. The table lists some 65,000 clones, about 74% of them singletons. Sequencing was carried out using peripheral blood. These receptor sequences come from a woman aged 80 or over with acute or convalescent COVID-19.

J is TRBJ1-1 and V is TRBV27; 7 bases fit TRBD1. Losses at the gene ends were 6 bases for V and 11 bases for J; bases not matched to a gene: 6. The CDR3 sequence is 11 residues long. CDR1 and CDR2 (germline): MNHEY, SMNVEV (reference sequence). This CDR3 is CASRLRGKAFF. DNA for the CDR3: TGTGCCAGCAGACTCAGGGGGAAGGCTTTCTTT.

This clone has more than one count but fewer than ten. The rearrangement uses TRBV24-1 and TRBJ2-7; 11 bases match TRBD2. This CDR3 is 16 amino acids long. Germline V lookup: CDR1 KGHDR, CDR2 SFDVKD. The V and J ends lost 2 bases and 4 bases, in that order; junction bases with no gene match: 6. The CDR3 is CATSDSRLAGQYEQYF. CDR3 DNA: TGTGCCACCAGTGATTCTAGACTAGCGGGACAATACGAGCAGTACTTC.

Many counts were recorded for this clone. The same CDR3 also results from other DNA sequences found in this sample. The chain combines TRBV5-1 with TRBJ1-6, with a possible D match to TRBD1 (5 bases). This CDR3 comprises 16 residues. Trimming took off 0 bases at V and 7 bases at J, with 14 bases between the two ends. Germline CDR1 reads SGHRS; CDR2 reads YFSETQ. This CDR3 is CASSLGLGQGNSPLHF. The CDR3 DNA follows: TGCGCCAGCAGCTTGGGACTGGGGCAAGGGAATTCACCCCTCCACTTT. The entire variable domain, with the rest obtained from reference TRBV5-1 and TRBJ1-6, is as follows: KAGVTQTPRYLIKTRGQQVTLSCSPISGHRSVSWYQQTPGQGLQFLFEYFSETQRNKGNFPGRFSGRQFSNSRSEMNVSTLELGDSALYLCASSLGLGQGNSPLHFGNGTRLTVT.

The chain has TRBV28 and TRBJ2-7, with TRBD2 matching over 8 bases. The germline V gene encodes CDR1 MDHEN and CDR2 SYDVKM. J was trimmed by 0 bases and V by 5 bases; bases with no gene match: 12. The CDR3 is 17 residues long. CDR3 sequence reads: CASSQPGRSGSSYEQYF. The CDR3 region has the DNA TGTGCCAGCAGTCAGCCGGGACGGAGCGGGAGCTCCTACGAGCAGTACTTC. The complete variable domain, with remaining parts taken from reference TRBV28 and TRBJ2-7, reads DVKVTQSSRYLVKRTGEKVFLECVQDMDHENMFWYRQDPGLGLRLIYFSYDVKMKEKGDIPEGYSVSREKKERFSLILESASTNQTSMYLCASSQPGRSGSSYEQYFGPGTRLTVT.

The chain has TRBV7-2 and TRBJ1-4; 8 bases fit TRBD1. There are 14 residues in the CDR3. In germline, CDR1 is SGHTA, CDR2 FQGNSA. V gave up 7 bases and J gave up 5 bases; unmatched junction bases: 6. The CDR3 DNA sequence: TGTGCCAGCACCCAGGGGGCCCCGAATGAAAAACTGTTTTTT. As protein: CASTQGAPNEKLFF.

The rearrangement uses TRBV29-1 and TRBJ2-5; unclear D gene. The CDR3 covers 11 residues. CDR1 is SQVTM, CDR2 ANQGSEA, per germline. Trimming took off 6 bases at V and 4 bases at J, with 9 bases between the two ends. CDR3 residues: CSVLRGETQYF. As DNA, the CDR3 is TGCAGCGTCCTCAGAGGAGAGACCCAGTACTTC.

This clone turned up a few times. The chain has TRBV7-9 and TRBJ1-3, with TRBD1 matching 7 bases. The germline gives CDR1 SEHNR, CDR2 FQNEAQ (reference sequence). The CDR3 extends over 15 amino acids. Germline trimming cut 6 bases from V and 0 bases from J; bases unmatched to any gene: 5. As DNA, the CDR3 is TGTGCCAGCAGTATCCGGGACAGCTCTGGAAACACCATATATTTT. As protein: CASSIRDSSGNTIYF.

The J gene is TRBJ1-5, the V gene TRBV9, with D maybe TRBD1 (5 bases). Germline CDR1 is SGDLS and CDR2 is YYNGEE. The V end lost 3 bases, the J end lost 2 bases, and 15 bases lay between the germline ends. This CDR3 contains 16 residues. The CDR3 DNA reads TGTGCCAGCAGCGGGCCACAGGTTTCTGGCAATCAGCCCCAGCATTTT. This codes for CASSGPQVSGNQPQHF.

The chain recombines TRBV5-6 with TRBJ1-2; D not certain. CDR3 length: 12 amino acids. The germline V gene has CDR1 SGHDT and CDR2 YYEEEE. Trimming pared 2 bases from V and 1 base from J, leaving 3 bases between. CDR3 sequence: CASSFVNYGYTF. Written as DNA, the CDR3 is TGTGCCAGCAGCTTCGTTAACTATGGCTACACCTTC.

The V and J genes are TRBV5-1 and TRBJ1-1; no clear D. Germline V CDR1 and CDR2: SGHRS, YFSETQ. The CDR3 extends over 14 amino acids. V was shortened by 0 bases and J by 5 bases, with 11 bases between the two germline ends. The CDR3 loop reads CASSLDFEGTEAFF. For the CDR3, the DNA is TGCGCCAGCAGCTTGGATTTCGAGGGAACTGAAGCTTTCTTT.

The rearrangement joins TRBV11-2 to TRBJ1-4; D uncertain. With 0 bases removed from V and 7 bases from J, the gap between germline ends came to 12 bases. The CDR3 is 15 residues long. Germline CDR1 and CDR2: SGHAT and FQNNGV. DNA for the CDR3: TGTGCCAGCAGCTTAGAGCCGGGGAGGGCTGAAAAACTGTTTTTT. Its protein is CASSLEPGRAEKLFF.

The chain links TRBV11-3 to TRBJ1-1; the D is unclear. Germline V lookup: CDR1 SGHNT, CDR2 YENEEA. The length of the CDR3 is 13 residues. Deletions cut 5 bases from V and 5 bases from J, with 12 bases between. This chain's CDR3 is CASSPGGTTEAFF. The CDR3 DNA is TGTGCCAGCAGCCCGGGTGGAACGACTGAAGCTTTCTTT.

The CDR3 loop reads CASRPTWTGHSYEQYF. The CDR3 nucleotides read TGTGCCAGCAGACCTACTTGGACAGGGCACTCCTACGAGCAGTACTTC. The gene calls are TRBV6-2 or TRBV6-3 and TRBJ2-7; TRBD1 aligns across 8 bases. This CDR3 is built from 16 residues. Germline-derived CDR1 and CDR2 are MNHEY and SVGEGT. With 6 bases clipped from V and 0 bases from J, the junction kept 10 bases outside the gene matches.

This chain connects TRBV27 to TRBJ1-6; perhaps TRBD1 as D (5 bases). This CDR3 has 16 residues. Germline loops: CDR1 MNHEY, CDR2 SMNVEV (reference sequence). Trimming cost V 2 bases and J 10 bases, with 18 bases left between them. The CDR3 region is CASSLAGQGMGSPLHF. The CDR3, as DNA: TGTGCCAGCAGTTTAGCGGGGCAGGGAATGGGCTCACCCCTCCACTTT.

The chain has TRBV21-1 and TRBJ1-4; the table's D call TRBD1 went unverified against the DNA. TRBV21-1 is a listed pseudogene. This CDR3 is 17 amino acids long. The CDR3 nucleotides are TGTGCCAGCAGCAAAGCGCGGGACAGGGAACCTTCTGAAAAACTGTTTTTT. It encodes CASSKARDREPSEKLFF.

J is TRBJ1-1 and V is TRBV19; tentatively, D is TRBD1 (5 bases). Germline V lookup: CDR1 LNHDA, CDR2 SQIVND (reference sequence). The V and J ends lost 3 bases and 3 bases respectively, with 11 bases between them. This CDR3 spans 14 amino acids. For the CDR3, the DNA is TGTGCCAGTAGTATCCAGGGAGGAGACACTGAAGCTTTCTTT. This encodes CASSIQGGDTEAFF.

The chain has TRBV30 and TRBJ2-3, with D possibly TRBD1 on 7 matching bases. V was pared by 1 base and J by 5 bases, with 10 bases between. The CDR3 is made up of 13 amino acids. The germline V gene encodes CDR1 GTSNPN and CDR2 SVGIG (reference sequence). The CDR3 reads CAWSGQGGDTQYF. The CDR3 DNA is TGTGCCTGGAGTGGGCAGGGGGGAGATACGCAGTATTTT. The full variable domain, its missing parts supplied by reference TRBV30 and TRBJ2-3, is SQTIHQWPATLVQPVGSPLSLECTVEGTSNPNLYWYRQAAGRGLQLLFYSVGIGQISSEVPQNLSASRPQDRQFILSSKKLLLSDSGFYLCAWSGQGGDTQYFGPGTRLTVL.

V and J are TRBV19 and TRBJ2-2, with no clear D. V was pared by 5 bases and J by 3 bases, with 10 bases between. The V gene's germline CDR1 is LNHDA and CDR2 SQIVND (reference sequence). This CDR3 is built from 14 residues. This CDR3 reads CASSRAADTGELFF. CDR3 coding DNA: TGTGCCAGTAGTCGCGCCGCCGACACCGGGGAGCTGTTTTTT.

The chain is built from TRBV10-3 and TRBJ1-1; the match to TRBD1 covers 8 bases. The length of the CDR3 is 11 residues. CDR1 is ENHRY and CDR2 is SYGVKD in the germline V gene. Trimming cost V 2 bases and J 10 bases; bases outside gene matches: 0. The chain's CDR3 is CAISETGGAFF. The DNA for the CDR3 is TGTGCCATCAGTGAGACAGGGGGAGCTTTCTTT.